This TCR beta chain derives from a study of T cell repertoires and Cas9 in healthy adults. Study context: Multi-effector potency, cytotoxicity and lineage were assessed in SpCas9-reactive CD4 and CD8 T cells.

Study findings and constraints: SpCas9-reactive regulatory T cells reportedly mitigated SpCas9-reactive effector T cells in vitro.

Method: immunoSEQ multiplex PCR; TCRdb's copy keeps in-frame clones and lacks some. The sample consists of approximately 22,000 clones, over 85% of them appearing once. With respect to this clone: The antigen is not known.

The CDR3 covers 15 residues. Per the germline V gene, CDR1 is MNHNS and CDR2 is SASEGT. With 6 bases clipped from V and 2 bases from J, the junction kept 7 bases outside the gene matches. This TCR came from a human donor in good health. The specimen sequenced was CD4+ effector T cells (CD127+, CD25-, CD137-, CD154-) from PBMCs; culture status not recorded. The chain carries TRBV6-1 and TRBJ2-3; 8 positions agree with TRBD1. The CDR3 region is CASRRLTGDTDTQYF. The CDR3 DNA reads TGTGCCAGCAGACGTTTGACAGGGGACACAGATACGCAGTATTTT.